Listed below are T cell receptor beta chains from one sample, sequenced in a study of shared clonotypes between healthy human individuals. The protocol was immunoSEQ multiplex PCR, while the TCRdb copy is restricted to in-frame clones and leaves out a portion. The sample contains about 680,000 clones, roughly nine tenths of which appear only once. Sequenced material: naive CD8+ T cells sorted from blood. The receptors originated from a man aged 30-40 years in good health. The CDR3 runs from the conserved cysteine through the conserved F or W. A D gene is named only where the DNA matches it firmly. Clone sizes are given selectively: once, few, many, or a class where the clone is expanded.

clone_size d_call j_call v_call cdr3_nt cdr3_aa
. . TRBJ2-7 TRBV7-9 TGTGCCAGCAGCTTAGCCAGGGGCTCCTACGAGCAGTACTTC CASSLARGSYEQYF
. TRBD2 TRBJ2-5 TRBV9 TGTGCCAGCAGCGGGTTAGGACTAGCGGGACAGTACCAAGAGACCCAGTACTTC CASSGLGLAGQYQETQYF
. . TRBJ1-2 TRBV4-1 TGCGCCAGCAGCCAAGCAGCGGCGGGGAACTATGGCTACACCTTC CASSQAAAGNYGYTF
. TRBD2 TRBJ2-1 TRBV10-2 TGCGCCAGCACCGGGACTAGCGGGAGCTATGAGCAGTTCTTC CASTGTSGSYEQFF
few TRBD1 TRBJ1-5 TRBV15 TGTGCCACCAGCAGAGGAACAGGGGGACTTCAGCCCCAGCATTTT CATSRGTGGLQPQHF
. TRBD2 TRBJ2-3 TRBV2 TGTGCCAGCAGTGAAGGGAGACTAGCGGGTAGCACAGATACGCAGTATTTT CASSEGRLAGSTDTQYF
. . TRBJ2-1 TRBV27 TGTGCCAGCAGCAGGAGAGCCTACAATGAGCAGTTCTTC CASSRRAYNEQFF
. TRBD1 TRBJ2-1 TRBV5-1 TGCGCCAGCAGCCTAGGACAGGGGGCTCGGGATGAGCAGTTCTTC CASSLGQGARDEQFF
. TRBD1 TRBJ2-7 TRBV28 TGTGCCAGCAGTTTCCTCGGGACAGGGAGGTTTTACGAGCAGTACTTC CASSFLGTGRFYEQYF
. . TRBJ2-7 TRBV27 TGTGCCAGCAGTGGATCGTGGGGTCAGAACGAGCAGTACTTC CASSGSWGQNEQYF
. . TRBJ2-7 TRBV20-1 TGCAGCGGCGGGGTTGAGCAGTACTTC CSGGVEQYF
. . TRBJ2-7 TRBV9 TGTGCCAGCAGCGTAGCTGGGCCTGGGGACGAGCAGTACTTC CASSVAGPGDEQYF
. . TRBJ2-5 TRBV18 TGTGCCAGCTCACCAGCCGGACACGCTGTGGAGACCCAGTACTTC CASSPAGHAVETQYF
. . TRBJ2-5 TRBV5-6 TGTGCCAGCAGCTTCGGGGGAACCCAAGAGACCCAGTACTTC CASSFGGTQETQYF
. TRBD1 TRBJ1-1 TRBV19 TGTGCCAGTAAAAGACAGGGGGCGGCTGAAGCTTTCTTT CASKRQGAAEAFF
once TRBD1 TRBJ2-2 TRBV5-4 TGTGCCAGCAGCTGGGGACAGGGTGTTTTCACCGGGGAGCTGTTTTTT CASSWGQGVFTGELFF